Listed here are 15 T cell receptor beta chains from one sample, sequenced in a study of T cell responses to AZD1222 COVID-19 vaccine. Sequenced by immunoSEQ multiplex PCR; TCRdb stores in-frame clones only, minus some. The sample has around 130,000 clones; approximately 83% are singletons. The sequences come from peripheral blood, collected on day 0 of AZD1222 vaccination. The receptors come from an adult in good health.

V gene TRBV6-5 combines with J gene TRBJ1-2, with unresolved D. Germline CDR1 MNHEY, CDR2 SVGAGI. The CDR3 has 15 residues. Trimming left V 4 bases short and J 0 bases short, with 12 bases between. CDR3 sequence: CASSSPPLANYGYTF. For the CDR3, the DNA is TGTGCCAGCAGTTCACCGCCGTTAGCTAACTATGGCTACACCTTC.

V gene TRBV7-8 combines with J gene TRBJ2-7; TRBD2 is a possible D gene (5 bases). V was cut by 3 bases and J by 3 bases, with 6 bases left in between. The CDR3 loop spans 12 amino acids. Germline V gives CDR1 SGHVS, CDR2 FQNEAQ. The CDR3 region is CASSFSDYEQYF. The CDR3 bases are TGTGCCAGCAGCTTTAGCGACTACGAGCAGTACTTC.

J is TRBJ1-5 and V is TRBV6-5; the match to TRBD1 covers 7 bases. The CDR3 is made up of 13 amino acids. Germline trimming cut 5 bases from V and 6 bases from J; bases unmatched to any gene: 4. The germline V gene encodes CDR1 MNHEY and CDR2 SVGAGI. CDR3 in amino acids: CASSIQGGQPQHF. CDR3 nucleotide sequence: TGTGCCAGCAGTATTCAGGGGGGTCAGCCCCAGCATTTT.

The chain recombines TRBV18 with TRBJ1-1, with TRBD1 identical over 10 bases. Germline assignment: CDR1 KGHSH and CDR2 LQKENI. The CDR3 runs to 16 residues. After removal of 0 bases from V and 3 bases from J, the junction contained 4 bases not matched to a gene. CDR3 amino acids: CASSPPTGQGDTEAFF. The CDR3 coding sequence is TGTGCCAGCTCACCACCTACTGGACAGGGGGACACTGAAGCTTTCTTT.

V gene TRBV5-1 combines with J gene TRBJ2-7, with TRBD1 matching 7 bases. The V gene end was trimmed by 7 bases and the J gene end by 0 bases; junction bases not matched to a gene: 7. This CDR3 is built from 14 residues. Germline loops: CDR1 SGHRS, CDR2 YFSETQ. The CDR3 coding sequence is TGCGCCAGCGCGCGGACAGGAGGCTCCTACGAGCAGTACTTC. This codes for CASARTGGSYEQYF.

The chain recombines TRBV6-5 with TRBJ1-2; 7 nucleotides align to TRBD1. CDR1 is MNHEY and CDR2 is SVGAGI in the germline V gene. J was trimmed by 6 bases and V by 7 bases; bases with no gene match: 11. There are 14 residues in the CDR3. This chain's CDR3 is CASTLLTGRDGYTF. The DNA for the CDR3 is TGTGCCAGCACCCTTTTGACAGGGCGCGATGGCTACACCTTC.

Written as DNA, the CDR3 is TGTGCCTGGAGCGCCCCCGGACAGGGGCCCGGAACGCGCTATAATTCACCCCTCCACTTT. This encodes CAWSAPGQGPGTRYNSPLHF. V is TRBV30 and J is TRBJ1-6; TRBD1 aligns across 9 bases. V was pared by 3 bases and J by 3 bases, with 18 bases of the junction left unmatched. There are 20 residues in the CDR3. Germline V lookup: CDR1 GTSNPN, CDR2 SVGIG (reference sequence).

The chain links TRBV27 to TRBJ2-1; unclear D gene. The V gene lost 7 bases and the J gene lost 0 bases, with 10 bases spanning the gap. The length of the CDR3 is 14 residues. Germline CDR1 and CDR2: MNHEY and SMNVEV (reference sequence). The CDR3 region is CASTPGGSYNEQFF. As DNA, the CDR3 is TGTGCCAGCACTCCGGGCGGCTCCTACAATGAGCAGTTCTTC.

The V and J genes are TRBV27 and TRBJ2-1; 13 bases are shared with TRBD2. With V trimmed by 5 bases and J by 6 bases, 4 bases remained unmatched. Germline values: CDR1 MNHEY, CDR2 SMNVEV (reference sequence). The CDR3 contains 15 residues. The CDR3 sequence is CASSRTSGGGNEQFF. In DNA, the CDR3 is TGTGCCAGCAGTCGGACTAGCGGGGGAGGCAATGAGCAGTTCTTC.

The V gene is TRBV3-1 (or the pseudogene TRBV3-2), the J gene TRBJ1-1; D ambiguous. CDR3 size: 14 residues. Looked up from germline, CDR1 is LGHDT and CDR2 is YNNKEL (reference sequence). Between the trimmed V and J ends, which lost 2 bases and 11 bases, there was a span of 18 bases. DNA for the CDR3: TGTGCCAGCAGCCAATCCGTTAGCAGGACGACGGCTTTCTTT. The encoded protein is CASSQSVSRTTAFF.

The rearrangement joins TRBV24-1 to TRBJ2-7, with D possibly being TRBD2 (5 bases). Germline assignment: CDR1 KGHDR and CDR2 SFDVKD. The CDR3 covers 13 residues. V was pared by 6 bases and J by 6 bases, with 14 bases between. The CDR3 sequence: CATSSRGSREQYF. CDR3 bases: TGTGCCACCAGTTCCCGGGGTAGCCGCGAGCAGTACTTC.

This chain connects TRBV6-4 to TRBJ2-7; 8 bases map to TRBD2. V shed 0 bases, J shed 1 base, and the junction held 5 bases outside the gene matches. Looked up from germline, CDR1 is MRHNA and CDR2 is SNTAGT. This CDR3 is built from 16 residues. The CDR3 sequence: CASSDSPSGPSYEQYF. As DNA, the CDR3 is TGTGCCAGCAGTGACTCCCCTAGCGGGCCTTCCTACGAGCAGTACTTC.

This clone was detected only a few times. The chain joins TRBV7-2 to TRBJ2-2; 8 nucleotides align to TRBD2. CDR1 SGHTA and CDR2 FQGNSA come from the germline V gene. This CDR3 has 16 residues. V dropped 1 base and J dropped 0; count of bases not matched to a gene: 1. The chain's CDR3 is CASSLEAGANTGELFF. The CDR3 nucleotides are TGTGCCAGCAGCTTAGAAGCGGGGGCGAACACCGGGGAGCTGTTTTTT.

The chain combines TRBV30 with TRBJ1-2; D uncertain. Germline V gives CDR1 GTSNPN, CDR2 SVGIG (reference sequence). The CDR3 is 15 residues long. V dropped 3 bases and J dropped 5 bases, with 19 bases sitting between them. Here the CDR3 reads CAWRPIAGSLYGYTF. The CDR3, as DNA: TGTGCCTGGAGACCCATAGCCGGGTCGCTATATGGCTACACCTTC.

The chain carries TRBV6-4 and TRBJ2-7; TRBD1 is a possible D gene (5 bases). The length of the CDR3 is 14 residues. Germline lookup yields CDR1 MRHNA and CDR2 SNTAGT. Trimming took off 5 bases at V and 7 bases at J, with 18 bases between the two ends. The CDR3 is CASSSQGRGREQYF. CDR3 DNA: TGTGCCAGCAGTTCCCAGGGTAGGGGAAGGGAGCAGTACTTC.